The present entry profiles one TCR beta chain with its context. This specimen comes from a study of blood T cell repertoires in COVID-19. Study information: The origin of the acute and convalescent COVID-19 samples was the United States, Italy and Spain.

In the original workflow: Estimated nucleated cell counts came from reference gene primer amplification. Assay: immunoSEQ multiplex PCR; the TCRdb copy retains only in-frame clones and omits some. The V and J calls and clone size are taken from that table; D and trimming were inferred from the DNA. The sample consists of approximately 180,000 clones, about 86% of them appearing once. CDR1 and CDR2 from the germline V gene are SGDLS and YYNGEE. J gave up 5 bases and V 0 bases, and 11 bases lay outside the gene matches. CDR3 length equals 17 residues. The chain recombines TRBV9 with TRBJ2-1; 7 nucleotides line up with TRBD2. The clonotype comes from a woman aged 70 to 79 with COVID-19, enrolled during active disease. The sample consisted of peripheral blood. The CDR3, as DNA: TGTGCCAGCAGCGTAGGGTTCTTAGCGGGTATCCACAATGAGCAGTTCTTC. Its translation is CASSVGFLAGIHNEQFF.